The T cell receptor (beta chain) described here comes from a study of shared clonotypes between healthy human individuals. CD45RO-negative, CCR7-positively selected cells formed the naive CD8 fraction, excluding terminally differentiated effector memory CD45RA+ cells. The CDR3 spans 14 residues. The ends were cut back, 0 bases at V and 2 bases at J, with 5 bases in the middle. Germline V gives CDR1 SNHLY, CDR2 FYNNEI. On this clone: The same CDR3 also results from other DNA sequences found in this sample.

TCRdb keeps only in-frame clones here, not all; method: immunoSEQ multiplex PCR. The sample has some 2,000,000 clones, approximately 95% seen once. V is TRBV2 and J is TRBJ1-5; no firm D call. The TCR originated in a man in his late teens or twenties in good health. Sequencing was carried out using naive CD8+ T cells sorted from blood. The CDR3 DNA follows: TGTGCCAGCAGTGAAGCCCAGGGCAATCAGCCCCAGCATTTT. Protein: CASSEAQGNQPQHF.